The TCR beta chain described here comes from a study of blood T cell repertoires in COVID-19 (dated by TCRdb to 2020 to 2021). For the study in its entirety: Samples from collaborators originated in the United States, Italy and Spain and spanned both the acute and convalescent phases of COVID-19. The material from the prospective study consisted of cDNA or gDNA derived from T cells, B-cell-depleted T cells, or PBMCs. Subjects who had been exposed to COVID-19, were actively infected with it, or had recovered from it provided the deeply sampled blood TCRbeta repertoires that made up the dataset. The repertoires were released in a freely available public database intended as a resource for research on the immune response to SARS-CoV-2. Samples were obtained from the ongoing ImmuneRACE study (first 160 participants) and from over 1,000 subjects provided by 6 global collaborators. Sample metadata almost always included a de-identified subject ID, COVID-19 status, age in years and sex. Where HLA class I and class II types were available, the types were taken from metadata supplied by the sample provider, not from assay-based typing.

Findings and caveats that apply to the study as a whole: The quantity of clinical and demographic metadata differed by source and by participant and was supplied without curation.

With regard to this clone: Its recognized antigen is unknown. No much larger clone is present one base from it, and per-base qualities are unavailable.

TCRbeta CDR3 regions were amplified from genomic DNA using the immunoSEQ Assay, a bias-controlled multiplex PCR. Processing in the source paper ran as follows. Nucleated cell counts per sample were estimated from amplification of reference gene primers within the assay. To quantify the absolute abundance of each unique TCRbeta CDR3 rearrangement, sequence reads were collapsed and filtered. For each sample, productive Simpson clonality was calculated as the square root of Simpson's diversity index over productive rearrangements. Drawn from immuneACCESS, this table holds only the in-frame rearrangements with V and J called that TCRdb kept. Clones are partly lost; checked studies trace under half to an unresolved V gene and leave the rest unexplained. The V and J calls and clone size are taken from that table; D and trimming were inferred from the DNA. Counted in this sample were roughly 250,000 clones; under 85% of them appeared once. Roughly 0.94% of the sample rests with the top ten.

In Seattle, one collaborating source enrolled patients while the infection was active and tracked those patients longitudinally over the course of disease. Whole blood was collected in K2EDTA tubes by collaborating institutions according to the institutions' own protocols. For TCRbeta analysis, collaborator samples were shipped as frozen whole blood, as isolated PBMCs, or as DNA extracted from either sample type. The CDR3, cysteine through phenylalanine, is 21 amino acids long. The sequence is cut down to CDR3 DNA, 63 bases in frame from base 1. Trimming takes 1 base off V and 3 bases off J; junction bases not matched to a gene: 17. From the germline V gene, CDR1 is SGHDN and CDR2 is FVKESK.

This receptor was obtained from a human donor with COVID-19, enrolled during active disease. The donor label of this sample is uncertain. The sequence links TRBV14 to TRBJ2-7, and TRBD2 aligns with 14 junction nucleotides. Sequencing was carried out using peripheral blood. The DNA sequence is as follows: TGTGCCAGCAGCCAAGGCCCGACTAGCGGGAGGGACTCGACAGGATACTACGAGCAGTACTTC. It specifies CASSQGPTSGRDSTGYYEQYF.